This record covers a single TCR beta chain. Its antigen is currently unknown. The read terminates 3 residues before the CDR3 end, so the remaining end is supplied by the germline J gene. This sample stems from a study of T cells in women clearing cervical HPV infection. At the level of the study: Women with histologically confirmed HPV16-related CIN3 or worse, 2 with invasive cancer, served as cases. Case blood was drawn when the lesion was first found; control blood after infection became undetectable. No precancer developed; the control's incident HPV16 infection cleared within 12 months.

Overall study results and limits: Repertoire richness, not evenness, was significantly elevated in CIN3+ cases versus controls.

The V segment lost 4 bases and the J segment 8 bases; nucleotides outside the gene matches: 5. The CDR3 is 14 residues long. Germline CDR1 reads PRHDT; CDR2 reads FYEKMQ (reference sequence). Sequencing used immunoSEQ multiplex PCR; TCRdb keeps in-frame clones, though not all of them. The data show fewer than 15,000 clones, and the top ten clones hold 10%. The source material was blood buffy coat. This receptor was obtained from a woman between 18 and 69 years old with a cervical HPV16 infection that either progressed to CIN3+ or cleared (not recorded which). This chain connects TRBV13 to TRBJ1-4; 9 bases are a match to TRBD1. This CDR3 reads CASSSGTGSEKLFF. CDR3 bases read: TGTGCCAGCAGCTCCGGGACAGGGAGCGAAAAA.